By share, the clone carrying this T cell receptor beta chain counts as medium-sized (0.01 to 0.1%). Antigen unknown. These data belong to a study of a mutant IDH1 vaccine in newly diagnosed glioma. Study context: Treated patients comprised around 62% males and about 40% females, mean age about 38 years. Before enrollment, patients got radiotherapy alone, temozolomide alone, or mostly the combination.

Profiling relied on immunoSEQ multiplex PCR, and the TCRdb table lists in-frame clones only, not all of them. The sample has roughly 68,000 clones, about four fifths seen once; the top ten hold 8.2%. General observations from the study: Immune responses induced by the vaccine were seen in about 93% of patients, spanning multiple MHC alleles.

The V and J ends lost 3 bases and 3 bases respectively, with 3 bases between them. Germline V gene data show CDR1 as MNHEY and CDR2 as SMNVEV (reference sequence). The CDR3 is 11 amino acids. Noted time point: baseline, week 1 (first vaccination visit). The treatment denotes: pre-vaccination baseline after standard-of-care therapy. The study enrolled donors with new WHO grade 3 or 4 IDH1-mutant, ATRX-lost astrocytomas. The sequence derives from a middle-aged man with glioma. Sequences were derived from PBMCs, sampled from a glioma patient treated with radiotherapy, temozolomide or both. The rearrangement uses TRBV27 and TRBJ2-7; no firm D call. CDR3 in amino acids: CASSFYYEQYF. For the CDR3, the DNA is TGTGCCAGCAGTTTCTACTACGAGCAGTACTTC.